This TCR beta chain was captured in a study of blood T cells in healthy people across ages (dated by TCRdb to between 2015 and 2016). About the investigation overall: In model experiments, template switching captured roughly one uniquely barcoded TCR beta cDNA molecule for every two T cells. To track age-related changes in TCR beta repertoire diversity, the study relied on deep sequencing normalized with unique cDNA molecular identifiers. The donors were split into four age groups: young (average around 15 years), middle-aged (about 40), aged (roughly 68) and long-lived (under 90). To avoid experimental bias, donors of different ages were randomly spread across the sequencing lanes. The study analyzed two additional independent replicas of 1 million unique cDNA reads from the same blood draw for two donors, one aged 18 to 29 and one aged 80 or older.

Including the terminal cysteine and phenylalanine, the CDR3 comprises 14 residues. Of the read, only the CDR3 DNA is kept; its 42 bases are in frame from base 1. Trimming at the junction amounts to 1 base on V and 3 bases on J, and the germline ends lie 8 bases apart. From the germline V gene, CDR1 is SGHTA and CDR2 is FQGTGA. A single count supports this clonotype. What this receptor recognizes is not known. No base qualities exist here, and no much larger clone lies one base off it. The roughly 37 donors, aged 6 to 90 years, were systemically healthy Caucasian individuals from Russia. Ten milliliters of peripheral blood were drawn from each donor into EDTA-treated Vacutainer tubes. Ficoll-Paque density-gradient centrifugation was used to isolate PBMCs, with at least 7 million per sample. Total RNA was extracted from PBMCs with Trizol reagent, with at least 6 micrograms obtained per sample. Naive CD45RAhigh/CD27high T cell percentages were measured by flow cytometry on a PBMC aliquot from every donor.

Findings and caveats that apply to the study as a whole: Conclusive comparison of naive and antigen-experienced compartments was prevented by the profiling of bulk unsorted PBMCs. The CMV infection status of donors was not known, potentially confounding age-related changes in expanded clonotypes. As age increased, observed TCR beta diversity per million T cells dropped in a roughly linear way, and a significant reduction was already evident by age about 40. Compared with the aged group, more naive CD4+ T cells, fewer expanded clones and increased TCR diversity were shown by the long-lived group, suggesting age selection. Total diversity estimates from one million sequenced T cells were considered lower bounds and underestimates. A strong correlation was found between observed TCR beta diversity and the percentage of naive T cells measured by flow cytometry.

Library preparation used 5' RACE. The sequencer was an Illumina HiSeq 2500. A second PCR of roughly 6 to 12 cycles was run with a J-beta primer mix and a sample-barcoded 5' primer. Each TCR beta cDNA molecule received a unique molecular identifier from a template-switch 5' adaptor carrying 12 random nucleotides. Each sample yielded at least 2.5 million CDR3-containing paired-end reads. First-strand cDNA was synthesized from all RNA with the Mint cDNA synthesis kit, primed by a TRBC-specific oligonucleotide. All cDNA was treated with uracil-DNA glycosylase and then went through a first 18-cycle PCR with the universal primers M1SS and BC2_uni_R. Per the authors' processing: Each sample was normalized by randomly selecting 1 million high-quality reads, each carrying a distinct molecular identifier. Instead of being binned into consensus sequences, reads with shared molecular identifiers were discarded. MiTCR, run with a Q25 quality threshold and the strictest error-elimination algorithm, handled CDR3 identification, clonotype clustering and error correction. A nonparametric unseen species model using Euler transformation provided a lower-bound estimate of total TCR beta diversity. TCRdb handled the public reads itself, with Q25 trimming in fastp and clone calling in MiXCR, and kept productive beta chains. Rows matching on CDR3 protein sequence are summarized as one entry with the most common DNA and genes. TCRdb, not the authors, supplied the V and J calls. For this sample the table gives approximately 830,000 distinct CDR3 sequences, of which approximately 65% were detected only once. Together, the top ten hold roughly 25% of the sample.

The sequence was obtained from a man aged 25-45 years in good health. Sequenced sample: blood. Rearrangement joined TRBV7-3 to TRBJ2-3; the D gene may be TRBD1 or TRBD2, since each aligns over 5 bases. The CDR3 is CASSLNWGTDTQYF. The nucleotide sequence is TGTGCCAGCAGCTTAAACTGGGGGACAGATACGCAGTATTTT.